These T cell receptor beta chains were read from a single sample in a study of blood T cell repertoires in COVID-19. The repertoire was sequenced with immunoSEQ multiplex PCR; TCRdb's copy has only in-frame clones and lacks some. The data contain 60,000 to 75,000 clones, approximately 90% of them singletons. The specimen sequenced was peripheral blood. The receptors come from a man aged 30 to 45 with acute or convalescent COVID-19. Each CDR3 is given with its conserved first and last residue. The order of the fields is clone size, V gene, J gene, D gene, CDR3 DNA, CDR3 protein. A D gene is named only where the DNA matches it firmly. Clone size, where shown, is once, few, many, or a class for clones that have expanded.

-	TRBV4-1	TRBJ2-2	TRBD1	TGCGCCAGCAGCCAAGATTTTTTGGGACAGGGAGGGACCGGGGAGCTGTTTTTT	CASSQDFLGQGGTGELFF
-	TRBV2	TRBJ1-6	-	TGTGCCAGCAGTGAAAAGTATCCGAGGCCCCTCCACTTT	CASSEKYPRPLHF
-	TRBV6-1	TRBJ1-1	TRBD1	TGTGCCAGCAGACAGGGGAGCATGAACACTGAAGCTTTCTTT	CASRQGSMNTEAFF
-	TRBV25-1	TRBJ1-2	TRBD1	TGTGCCAGCAGTGAACCCGGACAGGGGGCCGACTATGGCTACACCTTC	CASSEPGQGADYGYTF
-	TRBV6-4	TRBJ1-5	-	TGTGCCAGCAGTATCAGGGGACGGGGCAATCAGCCCCAGCATTTT	CASSIRGRGNQPQHF
-	TRBV7-3	TRBJ1-5	-	TGTGCCAGCAGCTTAACGCCGGATCAGCCCCAGCATTTT	CASSLTPDQPQHF
few	TRBV6-6	TRBJ1-6	-	TGTGCCAGCAGTTACCCACCAGGATCACCCCTCCACTTT	CASSYPPGSPLHF
-	TRBV5-4	TRBJ2-1	-	TGTGCCAGCAGCTTGGAAGCCAATGAGCAGTTCTTC	CASSLEANEQFF
-	TRBV9	TRBJ1-1	TRBD1	TGTGCCAGCAGCGAGTCCCAGGGGGACACTGAAGCTTTCTTT	CASSESQGDTEAFF
-	TRBV5-3	TRBJ1-1	-	TGTGCCAGAAGCTACAGGGTGGTGGGTGAAGCTTTCTTT	CARSYRVVGEAFF
-	TRBV27	TRBJ2-1	-	TGTGCCAGCAGACCACAGGGCTCCTACAATGAGCAGTTCTTC	CASRPQGSYNEQFF
once	TRBV30	TRBJ2-2	TRBD1	TGTGCCTGGAGACAGGGGTCGGGTACCGGGGAGCTGTTTTTT	CAWRQGSGTGELFF
-	TRBV9	TRBJ1-1	-	TGTGCCAGCAGCCGTTCGGGGATGAACACTGAAGCTTTCTTT	CASSRSGMNTEAFF
-	TRBV6-5	TRBJ1-2	TRBD1	TGTGCCAGCAGACCACAGGGGGCTAGGGGCTACACCTTC	CASRPQGARGYTF
-	TRBV10-3	TRBJ2-5	TRBD1	TGTGCCATCAGTCCAAACCAGGGACAGGCCCAAGAGACCCAGTACTTC	CAISPNQGQAQETQYF
-	TRBV27	TRBJ2-3	TRBD1	TGTGCCAGCAGTACCCGTAGGACAGGGACAGATACGCAGTATTTT	CASSTRRTGTDTQYF
-	TRBV28	TRBJ1-5	-	TGTGCCAGCAGTTTAGGAGGGGCGAAGCCCCAGCATTTT	CASSLGGAKPQHF
-	TRBV19	TRBJ2-3	-	TGTGCCAGTAGTATACGTAATGTGGGCGGGAATAGGAAGGGGGCTAAAGATACGCAGTATTTT	CASSIRNVGGNRKGAKDTQYF
-	TRBV5-1	TRBJ2-3	-	TGCGCCAGCAGCCGTGAGGGCCGAACAGATACGCAGTATTTT	CASSREGRTDTQYF
-	TRBV7-2	TRBJ1-3	-	TGTGCCAGCAGCCTCGCGAGTGGAAACACCATATATTTT	CASSLASGNTIYF
-	TRBV5-6	TRBJ2-3	TRBD1	TGTGCCAGCAGCTTTGACGGGACAGGGATGGATACGCAGTATTTT	CASSFDGTGMDTQYF
-	TRBV5-1	TRBJ2-3	TRBD2	TGCGCCAGCAGCCCTTCCTTAATTCTAGCGGGAGGACTCACAGATACGCAGTATTTT	CASSPSLILAGGLTDTQYF
-	TRBV7-2	TRBJ1-2	TRBD1	TGTGCCAGCAGCTTAAGGGACAGGGCTCGTGGCTACACCTTC	CASSLRDRARGYTF
once	TRBV9	TRBJ2-2	-	TGTGCCAGCAGCCCCCGGAGGAGCCCACCCGGGGAGCTGTTTTTT	CASSPRRSPPGELFF
-	TRBV19	TRBJ2-2	-	TGTGCCAGTAGCATTCGGGGGACCGGGGAGCTGTTTTTT	CASSIRGTGELFF
-	TRBV9	TRBJ2-3	TRBD2	TGTGCCAGCAGCGATCTAGCGGGGGTTGGAGATACGCAGTATTTT	CASSDLAGVGDTQYF
-	TRBV21-1	TRBJ1-1	-	TGTGCCAGCAGCCCCGCGTGGGGCAGGGTAACGAACACTGAAGCTTTCTTT	CASSPAWGRVTNTEAFF
-	TRBV6-5	TRBJ1-1	TRBD1	TGTGCCAGCAGTTACGGATACAGGGGGAACACTGAAGCTTTCTTT	CASSYGYRGNTEAFF
once	TRBV7-9	TRBJ2-6	-	TGTGCCAGCAGCTTTTATAACTCTGGGGCCAACGTCCTGACTTTC	CASSFYNSGANVLTF
-	TRBV7-2	TRBJ2-3	TRBD2	TGTGCCAGCAGCCCTATGGGACTAGCGGGGGCAGATACGCAGTATTTT	CASSPMGLAGADTQYF
-	TRBV28	TRBJ1-3	TRBD1	TGTGCCAGCAGTAATGGACAGGACTCTGGAAACACCATATATTTT	CASSNGQDSGNTIYF
-	TRBV20-1	TRBJ1-1	TRBD1	TGCAGTGCTGGTGGGACAGCGATGAACACTGAAGCTTTCTTT	CSAGGTAMNTEAFF
-	TRBV20-1	TRBJ1-6	-	TGCAGTGCTGGTGATCAGGGCCTTCCGGGTAATTCACCCCTCCACTTT	CSAGDQGLPGNSPLHF
-	TRBV7-2	TRBJ1-6	TRBD1	TGTGCCAGCAGCTTAGTCCCGGGACAGAATTCACCCCTCCACTTT	CASSLVPGQNSPLHF
-	TRBV6-6	TRBJ1-1	-	TGTGCCAGCAGTTACTCGAGGAGGGCTGAAGCTTTCTTT	CASSYSRRAEAFF
-	TRBV2	TRBJ2-6	TRBD2	TGTGCCAGCAGAGAGGGACTAGCGGTCTCTGGGGCCAACGTCCTGACTTTC	CASREGLAVSGANVLTF
once	TRBV18	TRBJ2-3	-	TGTGCCAGCTCACCACCGACTCGGACAGATACGCAGTATTTT	CASSPPTRTDTQYF
-	TRBV12-5	TRBJ2-3	TRBD1	TGTGCTAGTGGTTTGGGGACAGGGCGCAGGGATACGCAGTATTTT	CASGLGTGRRDTQYF
few	TRBV13	TRBJ1-2	-	TGTGCCAGCAGCCCAGGGCAGGGGCGCGTTGGCTACACCTTC	CASSPGQGRVGYTF
-	TRBV5-1	TRBJ2-1	-	TGCGCCAGCAGCTTGTACCCCCGGGATGAGCAGTTCTTC	CASSLYPRDEQFF
few	TRBV9	TRBJ1-2	-	TGTGCCAGCACCACCGGGTATGGCTACACCTTC	CASTTGYGYTF
once	TRBV3-1/TRBV3-2	TRBJ2-2	TRBD1	TGTGCCAGCAGCCTGGACAGGGGGTCTTTTAACACCGGGGAGCTGTTTTTT	CASSLDRGSFNTGELFF
-	TRBV6-2/TRBV6-3	TRBJ2-5	-	TGTGCCAGCAGTTACTCGGGGGCAGGGCGAGAGACCCAGTACTTC	CASSYSGAGRETQYF
-	TRBV5-1	TRBJ1-5	-	TGCGCCAGCAGCTTGGACACAAATCATCAGCCCCAGCATTTT	CASSLDTNHQPQHF
few	TRBV10-3	TRBJ2-7	-	TGTGCCATCATCCCAGACAACTCCTACGAGCAGTACTTC	CAIIPDNSYEQYF
-	TRBV9	TRBJ2-7	TRBD1	TGTGCCAGCAGCCCCCCGGACAGGGGGCACTACGAGCAGTACTTC	CASSPPDRGHYEQYF
once	TRBV3-1/TRBV3-2	TRBJ1-1	-	TGTGCCAGCAGCCAAACCCCTCGGGTAGCTTTCTTT	CASSQTPRVAFF
-	TRBV7-8	TRBJ2-7	TRBD2	TGTGCCAGCAGCTTAGGGGCGGGAGTGGGCGAGCAGTACTTC	CASSLGAGVGEQYF
medium-sized	TRBV27	TRBJ1-5	-	TGTGCCAGCAGTGTTGACAACGGTAGCAATCAGCCCCAGCATTTT	CASSVDNGSNQPQHF
-	TRBV5-6	TRBJ2-1	TRBD1	TGTGCCAGCAGCTTAATAACAGGGGGTCGGTCCTACAATGAGCAGTTCTTC	CASSLITGGRSYNEQFF
-	TRBV7-2	TRBJ2-2	TRBD1	TGTGCCAGCAGCCAAGACAGGGGGCTAAACGGGGAGCTGTTTTTT	CASSQDRGLNGELFF
-	TRBV5-1	TRBJ2-1	TRBD1	TGCGCCAGCAGCCGACAGGGAGCGAACACGAATGAGCAGTTCTTC	CASSRQGANTNEQFF
-	TRBV5-6	TRBJ2-2	TRBD1	TGTGCCAGCCACCTAGGACAGGGTTTGACCGGGGAGCTGTTTTTT	CASHLGQGLTGELFF
-	TRBV28	TRBJ1-5	-	TGTGCCAGCAGTTTACCAGGGAAAGGTCAGCCCCAGCATTTT	CASSLPGKGQPQHF
-	TRBV9	TRBJ2-7	TRBD1	TGTGCCAGCAGCGTAGCTGGGGAACCCGGGACAGGGGTCTCCTACGAGCAGTACTTC	CASSVAGEPGTGVSYEQYF
-	TRBV2	TRBJ1-6	-	TGTGCCAGCAGTGAGGCCAGGGGAAATTCACCCCTCCACTTT	CASSEARGNSPLHF
-	TRBV2	TRBJ1-4	-	TGTGCCAGCCGCTGGAGGGGGGGCGGCGAAAAACTGTTTTTT	CASRWRGGGEKLFF
-	TRBV25-1	TRBJ1-3	-	TGTGCCAGCAGTGAACCAGGGGGAAACACCATATATTTT	CASSEPGGNTIYF
-	TRBV5-6	TRBJ1-2	-	TGTGCCAGCAGCTTGATTAGGGGGAATGGCTACACCTTC	CASSLIRGNGYTF